These 28 T cell receptor beta chains were all obtained from the same sample, sequenced in a study of patients and donors after allogeneic stem cell transplantation (dated by TCRdb to 2018 to 2021). Library preparation employed RT-PCR. These reads were obtained on a NextSeq 550. TCRdb reprocessing: public reads trimmed at Q25 with fastp, clones called with MiXCR, in-frame beta chains kept. All rows with the same CDR3 protein become a single entry with the most common DNA and genes. A total of around 29,000 distinct CDR3 sequences appear in this sample, roughly a third of them only once. In total, the top ten clones hold approximately 82% of the sample. Sequencing was done on a sample of blood, either unsorted or a sorted T cell fraction (not recorded which). These receptors originate from a human donor who was either an allogeneic HSCT recipient or a stem cell or donor lymphocyte infusion donor (not recorded which). It is not recorded whose cells these are; they may come from a transplant donor.

The rearrangement joins TRBV3-1 to TRBJ2-6; no clear D gene. The CDR3 consists of 15 residues. From germline, CDR1 is LGHDT and CDR2 YNNKEL (reference sequence). Trimming removed 4 bases from V and 4 bases from J, with 11 bases in between. The CDR3 DNA is TGTGCCAGCAGCCCCTCTTGGGTCGGGGCCAACGTCCTGACTTTC. Encoded protein: CASSPSWVGANVLTF.

There are a few counts of this clonotype. The gene calls are TRBV20-1 and TRBJ2-1; TRBD2 aligns across 8 bases. The trim removed 5 bases at V and 4 bases at J, leaving 13 bases unmatched. There are 16 residues in the CDR3. In germline, CDR1 is DFQATT, CDR2 SNEGSKA (reference sequence). The CDR3, as DNA: TGCAGTGCTCGTAAAACTAGCGGATTGAATTACAATGAGCAGTTCTTC. As protein: CSARKTSGLNYNEQFF.

V and J are TRBV6-2 or TRBV6-3 and TRBJ1-4; D ambiguous. Germline V gene sequence: CDR1 MNHEY, CDR2 SVGEGT. V lost 10 bases and J lost 8, with 17 bases in between. The CDR3 consists of 13 residues. This CDR3 reads CATGVGLGEKLFF. The CDR3 coding sequence is TGTGCCACCGGAGTGGGATTGGGAGAAAAACTGTTTTTT.

This clonotype has just a few counts. CDR3 nucleotides: TGTGCCAGCAGCTCCAGACAGGGAAAGTACGAGCAGTACGTC. This encodes CASSSRQGKYEQYV. This chain connects TRBV13 to TRBJ2-7, with 7 bases lining up with TRBD1. The germline V gene encodes CDR1 PRHDT and CDR2 FYEKMQ (reference sequence). This CDR3 spans 14 amino acids. After removal of 4 bases from V and 4 bases from J, the junction contained 7 bases not matched to a gene.

The table lists this clonotype with a few counts. The chain uses TRBV12-3 or TRBV12-4 and TRBJ1-1; D possibly corresponds to TRBD1 (5 bases). V lost 3 bases and J lost 2, with 16 bases in between. The CDR3 totals 16 residues. In DNA, the CDR3 is TGTGCCAGCAGTTTTGCAGGGTGGAAAAAAAACACTGAAGCTTTCTTT. Protein: CASSFAGWKKNTEAFF.

This clonotype turned up a few times. The rearrangement links TRBV7-8 to TRBJ2-2; tentatively, D is TRBD1 (6 bases). The CDR3 is made up of 16 amino acids. Trimming removed 5 bases from V and 7 bases from J, with 20 bases in between. Germline CDR1 and CDR2: SGHVS and FQNEAQ. The CDR3 here is CASSPPLRGSRGELFF. CDR3 bases: TGTGCCAGCAGCCCACCCCTTAGGGGGTCGCGCGGGGAGCTGTTTTTT.

This clonotype has a handful of counts. CDR3 sequence reads: CSVDHRARGTEAFF. CDR3 DNA: TGCAGCGTTGACCACAGGGCCCGAGGGACTGAAGCTTTCTTT. The chain carries TRBV29-1 and TRBJ1-1, with D possibly being TRBD1 (6 bases). The V gene's germline CDR1 is SQVTM and CDR2 ANQGSEA. The CDR3 consists of 14 residues. V was shortened by 3 bases and J by 5 bases, with 16 bases between the two germline ends.

The rearrangement joins TRBV5-1 to TRBJ2-3; D not certain. CDR1 is SGHRS and CDR2 is YFSETQ in the germline V gene. The length of the CDR3 is 12 residues. The germline V and J ends were trimmed by 6 bases and 1 base, with 6 bases remaining between them. The CDR3 DNA follows: TGCGCCAGCAACTCCGGCACAGATACGCAGTATTTT. It encodes CASNSGTDTQYF.

The chain uses TRBV24-1 and TRBJ2-1; 7 nucleotides agree with TRBD1. Germline V gene sequence: CDR1 KGHDR, CDR2 SFDVKD. V was clipped by 4 bases and J by 4 bases; unmatched bases: 9. The CDR3 has 16 residues. CDR3 amino acids: CATSDPVLQGYNEQFF. CDR3 in DNA: TGTGCCACCAGTGACCCGGTCTTACAGGGGTACAATGAGCAGTTCTTC.

V and J are TRBV12-3 or TRBV12-4 and TRBJ1-5; D unclear. The CDR3 spans 16 residues. Trimming stripped 6 bases from V and 5 bases from J, with 20 bases between. In DNA, the CDR3 is TGTGCCAGCAGCCTTACGCCGGGTTCGGGCGATCAGCCCCAGCATTTT. Translation gives CASSLTPGSGDQPQHF.

This sequence joins TRBV14 and TRBJ2-1; 11 nucleotides line up with TRBD2. This CDR3 contains 15 residues. J gave up 10 bases and V 4 bases, and 9 bases lay outside the gene matches. Per the germline V gene, CDR1 is SGHDN and CDR2 is FVKESK. In DNA, the CDR3 is TGTGCCAGCAGCCCGTTAGCGGGAGGGCCGAGGGAGCAGTTCTTC. Amino acids: CASSPLAGGPREQFF. The entire variable domain, with the rest obtained from reference TRBV14 and TRBJ2-1, is as follows: EAGVTQFPSHSVIEKGQTVTLRCDPISGHDNLYWYRRVMGKEIKFLLHFVKESKQDESGMPNNRFLAERTGGTYSTLKVQPAELEDSGVYFCASSPLAGGPREQFFGPGTRLTVL.

This clonotype was recorded a few times. The rearrangement uses TRBV5-1 and TRBJ2-5; D is unresolved. With 6 bases removed from V and 3 bases from J, the gap between germline ends came to 18 bases. Germline V CDR1 and CDR2: SGHRS, YFSETQ. The CDR3 sequence is 15 residues long. The CDR3 nucleotides read TGCGCCAGCACCTTATCTTTTGGGTCGGAAGAGACCCAGTACTTC. It encodes CASTLSFGSEETQYF.

This clonotype was counted at least ten times. This chain connects TRBV6-1 to TRBJ2-1; 10 nucleotides align to TRBD2. CDR3 length equals 14 residues. CDR1 and CDR2 (germline): MNHNS, SASEGT. The trim removed 2 bases at V and 10 bases at J, leaving 5 bases unmatched. CDR3: CASSEIPGLAEQFF. The DNA for the CDR3 is TGTGCCAGCAGTGAAATCCCGGGACTAGCGGAGCAGTTCTTC.

The chain uses TRBV6-2 or TRBV6-3 and TRBJ2-7; 9 nucleotides match TRBD1. From germline, CDR1 is MNHEY and CDR2 SVGEGT. Losses at the gene ends were 1 base for V and 4 bases for J; bases not matched to a gene: 2. The CDR3 length is 14 residues. CDR3 sequence (DNA): TGTGCCAGCAGTTACTACGGGACAGGGTACGAGCAGTACTTC. Its protein product is CASSYYGTGYEQYF.

The chain couples TRBV12-3 or TRBV12-4 to TRBJ1-2; D not certain. V gave up 5 bases and J gave up 7 bases, with 14 bases separating them. This CDR3 comprises 13 residues. This chain's CDR3 is CASSPQGSLGYTF. The CDR3 DNA is TGTGCCAGCAGTCCGCAAGGCAGCCTTGGCTACACCTTC.

V is TRBV20-1 and J is TRBJ1-1, with 9 positions matching TRBD1. The CDR3 has 15 amino acids. The V gene end was trimmed by 8 bases and the J gene end by 4 bases; junction bases not matched to a gene: 14. Germline values: CDR1 DFQATT, CDR2 SNEGSKA (reference sequence). The CDR3 spells CSLRFLQGAFTEAFF. The CDR3 DNA is TGCAGTCTAAGATTTCTACAGGGGGCGTTCACTGAAGCTTTCTTT.

This clonotype has more than one count but fewer than ten. The chain combines TRBV7-2 with TRBJ1-1; D is ambiguous. Deletions cut 1 base from V and 1 base from J, with 10 bases between. The CDR3 sequence is 15 residues long. Germline V gene data show CDR1 as SGHTA and CDR2 as FQGNSA. CDR3 coding DNA: TGTGCCAGCAGCTTAGTATGGGCGAGGAACACTGAAGCTTTCTTT. Its translation is CASSLVWARNTEAFF.

The chain combines TRBV5-1 with TRBJ2-2, with TRBD1 matching over 7 bases. J lost 1 base, V lost 9 bases, and 6 bases had no gene match. Germline lookup yields CDR1 SGHRS and CDR2 YFSETQ. This CDR3 has 14 residues. The CDR3 nucleotides read TGCGCCACCCGACAGGGCCAGAACACCGGGGAGCTGTTTTTT. Its protein is CATRQGQNTGELFF.

The chain combines TRBV2 with TRBJ2-7, with 7 nucleotides matching TRBD1. From germline, CDR1 is SNHLY and CDR2 FYNNEI. CDR3 length equals 13 residues. V was pared by 3 bases and J by 6 bases, with 5 bases of the junction left unmatched. The CDR3 loop reads CASSDLAGGEQYV. The CDR3 nucleotides read TGTGCCAGCAGTGATCTGGCAGGGGGCGAGCAGTACGTC.

The rearrangement uses TRBV3-1 and TRBJ2-3; perhaps TRBD2 as D (5 bases). This CDR3 spans 14 amino acids. Germline V gene lookup returns CDR1 LGHDT and CDR2 YNNKEL (reference sequence). Trimming took 0 bases from V and 3 from J, leaving 7 bases between them. The CDR3 is CASSQDPGTDTQYF. CDR3 in DNA: TGTGCCAGCAGCCAAGATCCGGGAACAGATACGCAGTATTTT.

This clonotype was picked up a small number of times. This chain connects TRBV7-9 to TRBJ2-5; the D gene is possibly TRBD1 (5 bases). CDR1 and CDR2 (germline): SEHNR, FQNEAQ (reference sequence). The CDR3 consists of 15 residues. V was cut by 0 bases and J by 5 bases, with 13 bases left in between. For the CDR3, the DNA is TGTGCCAGCAGCTTAGCCTCCGGCAGGGTGGAGACCCAGTACTTC. It yields the protein CASSLASGRVETQYF.

CDR3 sequence: CASSQGPGGRYNEQFF. CDR3 DNA: TGTGCCAGCAGCCAAGGTCCAGGGGGGAGGTACAATGAGCAGTTCTTC. The chain employs TRBV3-1 and TRBJ2-1; D possibly corresponds to TRBD1 (7 bases). The CDR3 loop spans 16 amino acids. Germline V gives CDR1 LGHDT, CDR2 YNNKEL (reference sequence). Trimming pared 1 base from V and 4 bases from J, leaving 14 bases between.

This chain joins TRBV20-1 and TRBJ1-6; 7 nucleotides align to TRBD1. Trimming cost V 6 bases and J 8 bases; bases outside gene matches: 7. The germline CDR1 and CDR2 sequences are DFQATT and SNEGSKA (reference sequence). The CDR3 length is 13 residues. The CDR3 DNA is TGCAGTGCGAGGGGGCGCGTTGATTCACCCCTCCACTTT. This encodes CSARGRVDSPLHF.

This chain's CDR3 is CASSFDWGTEAFF. The CDR3 nucleotides read TGTGCCAGCAGCTTTGATTGGGGCACTGAAGCTTTCTTT. The chain has TRBV7-2 and TRBJ1-1; no clear D. Trimming pared 3 bases from V and 4 bases from J, leaving 9 bases between. CDR3 length: 13 amino acids. Germline-derived CDR1 and CDR2 are SGHTA and FQGNSA.

The chain employs TRBV7-9 and TRBJ1-2; no clear D. Germline lookup yields CDR1 SEHNR and CDR2 FQNEAQ (reference sequence). Deletions cut 5 bases from V and 2 bases from J, with 12 bases between. The CDR3 runs to 14 residues. CDR3 nucleotides: TGTGCCAGCAGCCCCGGGGAGTCAAACTATGGCTACACCTTC. Its translation: CASSPGESNYGYTF.

This clonotype was counted a few times. The chain carries TRBV4-2 and TRBJ2-2, with 10 bases that match TRBD1. Germline CDR1 reads LGHNA; CDR2 reads YNFKEQ. Trimming cost V 0 bases and J 7 bases; bases outside gene matches: 8. The CDR3 is made up of 17 amino acids. In DNA, the CDR3 is TGTGCCAGCAGCCAAGATCTTGGACAGGGGGTTGGCGGGGAGCTGTTTTTT. Encoded protein: CASSQDLGQGVGGELFF.

The rearrangement links TRBV4-3 to TRBJ2-1; D is possibly TRBD2 (6 bases). Germline CDR1 LGHNA, CDR2 YSLEER. CDR3 length equals 17 residues. The V and J ends lost 0 bases and 6 bases respectively, with 18 bases between them. CDR3 bases: TGCGCCAGCAGCCAAGATTCCCCGGGGGAGTCTTTCAATGAGCAGTTCTTC. Protein: CASSQDSPGESFNEQFF.

The rearrangement joins TRBV18 to TRBJ1-2; D remains ambiguous. Deletions cut 4 bases from V and 5 bases from J, with 11 bases between. Germline V gives CDR1 KGHSH, CDR2 LQKENI. The CDR3 consists of 13 residues. This chain's CDR3 is CASSLEMRYGYTF. In DNA, the CDR3 is TGTGCCAGCTCACTAGAAATGCGGTATGGCTACACCTTC.